This T cell receptor (beta chain) was documented in a study of blood T cell repertoires in COVID-19 (dated by TCRdb to 2018 to 2020). Concerning the study at large: The collaborator samples originated in the United States, Italy and Spain and spanned the acute and convalescent phases of COVID-19. Where available, HLA class I and class II types were obtained from metadata supplied by the sample provider rather than from assay-based typing. The sample metadata nearly always contained a de-identified subject ID, COVID-19 status, age in years and sex. Deeply sampled blood TCRbeta repertoires from subjects exposed to, actively infected with, or recovered from COVID-19 were included in the dataset. The material from the prospective study consisted of cDNA or gDNA derived from T cells, B-cell-depleted T cells, or PBMCs. The repertoires were released in a freely available public database intended as a resource for research on the immune response to SARS-CoV-2. The samples were drawn from two sources: the first 160 participants of the ongoing ImmuneRACE study, and some 1,300 subjects contributed by 6 global collaborators.

From the cysteine through the phenylalanine, the CDR3 covers 15 amino acids. Of all the DNA, just the CDR3 is kept, 45 bases in frame from base 1. As encoded in the germline V gene, CDR1 is MNHEY while CDR2 is SVGAGI. Germline trimming amounts to 6 bases on V and 5 bases on J, with 8 as the count of junction bases outside the gene matches. To note about this clone: The antigen it recognizes is unknown. No much larger clonotype is one base removed from it; base qualities were not supplied.

The immunoSEQ Assay, a bias-controlled multiplex PCR, was used to amplify TCRbeta CDR3 regions from genomic DNA. From the authors' description of their analysis: Within the assay, amplification of reference gene primers was used to estimate how many nucleated cells each sample contained. Sequence reads were collapsed and filtered to measure the absolute abundance of every unique TCRbeta CDR3 rearrangement. For each sample, productive Simpson clonality was calculated as the square root of Simpson's diversity index across productive rearrangements. In TCRdb, the immuneACCESS table is reduced to in-frame sequences with V and J assigned. These tables do not hold every clone; where another copy was compared, an unresolved V gene accounts for under half, and the others remain unexplained. The V and J calls and the clone size are those of that table, but D and trimming were determined from the DNA. A total of roughly 120,000 clones appear in this sample, approximately 90% of them only once. Less than 3.5% of the sample is in the top ten clones.

Each collaborating institution followed its own protocols to collect whole blood in K2EDTA tubes. For TCRbeta analysis, collaborator samples were shipped as frozen whole blood, as isolated PBMCs, or as DNA extracted from either sample type. The paper's findings and limits, for the study overall: Clinical and demographic metadata were provided uncurated, with the amount varying by source and participant.

The clonotype originates from a woman aged 45-59 years with acute or convalescent COVID-19. Source material: peripheral blood. The chain was built from TRBV6-5 and TRBJ2-7; 12 bases in between match TRBD2. The CDR3 protein sequence reads: CASRPRLAGENEQYF. The DNA reads as follows: TGTGCCAGCAGGCCCCGACTAGCGGGAGAAAACGAGCAGTACTTC.